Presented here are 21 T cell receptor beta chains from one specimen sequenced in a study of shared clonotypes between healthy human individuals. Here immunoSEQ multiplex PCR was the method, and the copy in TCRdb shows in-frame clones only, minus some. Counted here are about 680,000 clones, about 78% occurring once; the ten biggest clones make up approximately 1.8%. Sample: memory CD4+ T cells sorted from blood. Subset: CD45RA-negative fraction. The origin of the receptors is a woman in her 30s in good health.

CDR3 bases: TGTGCCAGCATGCCTAGCGGAATGCCAGAGACCCAGTACTTC. Protein sequence: CASMPSGMPETQYF. The rearrangement links TRBV19 to TRBJ2-5, with TRBD2 matching 7 bases. V lost 9 bases to trimming and J lost 4 bases; unmatched junction nucleotides: 11. The germline CDR1 and CDR2 sequences are LNHDA and SQIVND (reference sequence). This CDR3 comprises 14 residues.

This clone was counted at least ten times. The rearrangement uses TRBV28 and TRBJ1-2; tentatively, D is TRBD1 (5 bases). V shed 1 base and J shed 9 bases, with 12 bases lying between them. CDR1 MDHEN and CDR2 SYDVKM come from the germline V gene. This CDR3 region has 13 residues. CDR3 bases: TGTGCCAGCAGTTTATCACAGGAAGGGAGCTACACCTTC. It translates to CASSLSQEGSYTF.

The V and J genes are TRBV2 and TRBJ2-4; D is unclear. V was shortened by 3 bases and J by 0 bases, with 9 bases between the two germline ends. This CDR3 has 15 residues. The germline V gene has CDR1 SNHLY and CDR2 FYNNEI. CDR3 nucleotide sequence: TGTGCCAGCAGTGATGGAGTACTAGCCAAAAACATTCAGTACTTC. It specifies CASSDGVLAKNIQYF.

CDR3 coding DNA: TGTGCCAGCAGTTACTCGGGCGGGAGTGGGTACGAGCAGTACTTC. It translates to CASSYSGGSGYEQYF. This chain joins TRBV6-6 and TRBJ2-7; 7 bases agree with TRBD2. CDR3 length: 15 residues. With V trimmed by 0 bases and J by 4 bases, 6 bases remained unmatched. From germline, CDR1 is MNHNY and CDR2 SVGAGI (reference sequence).

The CDR3 spells CAWSAIERGTYEQYF. The CDR3 nucleotides are TGTGCCTGGAGTGCTATCGAGCGGGGCACCTACGAGCAGTACTTC. This chain links TRBV30 with TRBJ2-7; 7 bases fit TRBD2. The germline V gene has CDR1 GTSNPN and CDR2 SVGIG (reference sequence). The CDR3 runs 15 residues. Trimming cost V 1 base and J 2 bases; bases outside gene matches: 8.

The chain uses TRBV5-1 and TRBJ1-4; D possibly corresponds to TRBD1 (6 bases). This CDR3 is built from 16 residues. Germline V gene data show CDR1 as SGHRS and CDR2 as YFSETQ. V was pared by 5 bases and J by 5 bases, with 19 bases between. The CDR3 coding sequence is TGCGCCAGCAGTTTAGAACGACAGGCCTTAAATGAAAAACTGTTTTTT. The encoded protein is CASSLERQALNEKLFF. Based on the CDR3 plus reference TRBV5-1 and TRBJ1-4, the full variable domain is KAGVTQTPRYLIKTRGQQVTLSCSPISGHRSVSWYQQTPGQGLQFLFEYFSETQRNKGNFPGRFSGRQFSNSRSEMNVSTLELGDSALYLCASSLERQALNEKLFFGSGTQLSVL.

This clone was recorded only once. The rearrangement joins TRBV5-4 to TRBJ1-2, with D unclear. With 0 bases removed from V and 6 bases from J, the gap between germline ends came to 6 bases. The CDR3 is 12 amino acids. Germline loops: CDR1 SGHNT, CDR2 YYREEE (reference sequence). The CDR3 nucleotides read TGTGCCAGCAGCTTGGCCGGGGATGGCTACACCTTC. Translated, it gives CASSLAGDGYTF.

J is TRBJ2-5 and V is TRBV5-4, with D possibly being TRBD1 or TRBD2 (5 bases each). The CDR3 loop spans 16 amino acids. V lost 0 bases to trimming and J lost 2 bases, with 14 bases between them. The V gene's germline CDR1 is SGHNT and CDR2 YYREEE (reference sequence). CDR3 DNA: TGTGCCAGCAGCTTGGCCGGGGCGGGCCCTCAAGAGACCCAGTACTTC. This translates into CASSLAGAGPQETQYF.

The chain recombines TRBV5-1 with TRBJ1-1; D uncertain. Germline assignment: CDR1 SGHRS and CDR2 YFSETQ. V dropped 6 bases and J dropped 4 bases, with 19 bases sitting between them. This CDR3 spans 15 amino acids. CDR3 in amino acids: CASNPVGGEATEAFF. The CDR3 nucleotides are TGCGCCAGCAACCCGGTGGGCGGTGAGGCCACTGAAGCTTTCTTT.

CDR3 region: CASSLPGTGLGTQYF. The DNA for the CDR3 is TGTGCCAGCAGCTTACCCGGGACTGGCCTAGGGACCCAGTACTTC. The chain links TRBV7-3 to TRBJ2-5, with D perhaps TRBD2 (6 bases). Germline CDR1 SGHTA, CDR2 FQGTGA. V lost 2 bases and J lost 7, with 17 bases in between. CDR3 length: 15 amino acids.

This chain's CDR3 is CAWSSGTGVNSPLHF. The CDR3 nucleotides are TGTGCCTGGAGTTCGGGAACTGGGGTCAATTCACCCCTCCACTTT. This chain joins TRBV30 and TRBJ1-6; D gene unclear. This CDR3 is built from 15 residues. Per germline, CDR1 GTSNPN and CDR2 SVGIG (reference sequence). V was clipped by 2 bases and J by 7 bases, with 15 bases between them. Filled out from reference TRBV30 and TRBJ1-6, the complete variable domain reads SQTIHQWPATLVQPVGSPLSLECTVEGTSNPNLYWYRQAAGRGLQLLFYSVGIGQISSEVPQNLSASRPQDRQFILSSKKLLLSDSGFYLCAWSSGTGVNSPLHFGNGTRLTVT.

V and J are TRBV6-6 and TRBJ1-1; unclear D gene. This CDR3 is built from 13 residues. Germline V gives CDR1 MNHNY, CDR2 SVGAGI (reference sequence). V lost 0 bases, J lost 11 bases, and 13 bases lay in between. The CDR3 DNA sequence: TGTGCCAGCAGTTACTCGGAAGAGGGAGGTGCTTTCTTT. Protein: CASSYSEEGGAFF.

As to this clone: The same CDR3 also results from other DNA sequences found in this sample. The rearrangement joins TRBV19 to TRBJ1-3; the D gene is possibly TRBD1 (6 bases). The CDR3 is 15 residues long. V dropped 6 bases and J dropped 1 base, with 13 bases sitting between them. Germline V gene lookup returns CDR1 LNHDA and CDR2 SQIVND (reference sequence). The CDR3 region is CASSIDRSSGNTIYF. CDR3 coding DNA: TGTGCCAGTAGCATCGACAGGAGTTCTGGAAACACCATATATTTT.

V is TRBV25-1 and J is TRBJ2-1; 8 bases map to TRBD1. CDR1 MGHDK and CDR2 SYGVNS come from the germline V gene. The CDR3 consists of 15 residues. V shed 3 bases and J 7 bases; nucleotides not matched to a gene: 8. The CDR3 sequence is CASSDRGQDTNEQFF. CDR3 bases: TGTGCCAGCAGTGATAGGGGACAGGATACGAATGAGCAGTTCTTC. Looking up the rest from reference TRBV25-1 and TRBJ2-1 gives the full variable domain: EADIYQTPRYLVIGTGKKITLECSQTMGHDKMYWYQQDPGMELHLIHYSYGVNSTEKGDLSSESTVSRIRTEHFPLTLESARPSHTSQYLCASSDRGQDTNEQFFGPGTRLTVL.

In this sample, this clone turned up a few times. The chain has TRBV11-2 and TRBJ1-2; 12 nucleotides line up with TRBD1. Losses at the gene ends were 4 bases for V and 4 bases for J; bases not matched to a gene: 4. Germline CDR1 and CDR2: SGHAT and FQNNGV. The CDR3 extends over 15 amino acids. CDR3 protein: CASSSGQGAIYGYTF. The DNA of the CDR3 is TGTGCCAGCAGCTCGGGACAGGGGGCAATCTATGGCTACACCTTC.

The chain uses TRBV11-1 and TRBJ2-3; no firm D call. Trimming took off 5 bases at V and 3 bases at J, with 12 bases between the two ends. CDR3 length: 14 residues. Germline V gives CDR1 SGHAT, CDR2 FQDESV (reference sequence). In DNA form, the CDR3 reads TGTGCCAGCAGCAGAGGTTTCACGACAGATACGCAGTATTTT. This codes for CASSRGFTTDTQYF.

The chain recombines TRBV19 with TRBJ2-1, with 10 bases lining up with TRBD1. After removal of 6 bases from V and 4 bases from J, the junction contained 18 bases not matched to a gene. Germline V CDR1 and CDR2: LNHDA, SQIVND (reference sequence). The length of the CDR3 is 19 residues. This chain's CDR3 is CASRPIYRDRGWSYNEQFF. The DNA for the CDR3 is TGTGCCAGTAGACCTATTTACCGGGACAGGGGATGGAGTTACAATGAGCAGTTCTTC.

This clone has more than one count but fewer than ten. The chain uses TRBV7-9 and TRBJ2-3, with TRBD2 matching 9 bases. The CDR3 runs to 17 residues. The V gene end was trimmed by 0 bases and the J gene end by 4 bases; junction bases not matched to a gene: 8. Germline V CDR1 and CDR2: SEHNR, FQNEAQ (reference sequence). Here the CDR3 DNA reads TGTGCCAGCAGCTTAGCGATCGGCGGGAGGGCCGCAGATACGCAGTATTTT. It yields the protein CASSLAIGGRAADTQYF.

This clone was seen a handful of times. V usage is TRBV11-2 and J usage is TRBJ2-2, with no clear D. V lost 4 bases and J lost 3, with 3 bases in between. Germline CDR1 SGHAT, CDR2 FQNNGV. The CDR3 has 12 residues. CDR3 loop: CASSWDTGELFF. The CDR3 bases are TGTGCCAGCAGCTGGGACACCGGGGAGCTGTTTTTT.

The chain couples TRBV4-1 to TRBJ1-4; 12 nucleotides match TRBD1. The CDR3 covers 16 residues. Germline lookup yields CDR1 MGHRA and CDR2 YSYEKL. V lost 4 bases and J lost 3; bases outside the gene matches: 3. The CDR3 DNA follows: TGCGCCAGCAGCCTAGGGACAGGGGGCTCTAATGAAAAACTGTTTTTT. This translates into CASSLGTGGSNEKLFF.

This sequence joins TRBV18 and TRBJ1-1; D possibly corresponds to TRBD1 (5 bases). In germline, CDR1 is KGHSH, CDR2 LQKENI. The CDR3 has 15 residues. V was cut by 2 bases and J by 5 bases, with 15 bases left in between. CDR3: CASSPAMGLGTEAFF. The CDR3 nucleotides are TGTGCCAGCTCACCAGCCATGGGGCTGGGGACTGAAGCTTTCTTT.